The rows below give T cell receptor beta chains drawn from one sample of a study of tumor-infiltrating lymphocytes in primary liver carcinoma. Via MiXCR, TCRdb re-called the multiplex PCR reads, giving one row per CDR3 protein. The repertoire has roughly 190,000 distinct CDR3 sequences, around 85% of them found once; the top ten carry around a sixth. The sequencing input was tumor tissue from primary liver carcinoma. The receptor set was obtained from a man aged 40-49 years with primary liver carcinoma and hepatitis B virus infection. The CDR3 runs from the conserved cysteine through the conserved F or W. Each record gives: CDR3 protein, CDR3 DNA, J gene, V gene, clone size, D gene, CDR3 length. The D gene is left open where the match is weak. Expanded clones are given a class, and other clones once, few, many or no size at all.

CSVELANRGANVLTF | TGCAGCGTTGAATTGGCAAACCGTGGGGCCAACGTCCTGACTTTC | TRBJ2-6 | TRBV29-1 | once | . | 15
CASSLQEWTEAFF | TGTGCCAGCAGTTTACAGGAGTGGACTGAAGCTTTCTTT | TRBJ1-1 | TRBV7-9 | . | . | 13
CASSPIEGSNEPQHF | TGCGCCAGTAGTCCCATAGAGGGGAGCAATGAGCCTCAGCATTTT | TRBJ1-5 | TRBV4-1 | . | . | 15
CSASQGGDTEAFF | TGCAGTGCTAGTCAGGGAGGGGACACTGAAGCTTTCTTT | TRBJ1-1 | TRBV20-1 | . | . | 13
CSVGQGWVMDYGYTF | TGCAGTGTTGGGCAGGGTTGGGTCATGGACTATGGCTACACCTTC | TRBJ1-2 | TRBV29-1 | . | . | 15
CAINGASEGASNNSPLHF | TGTGCCATCAATGGGGCGAGCGAGGGCGCGTCTAATAATTCACCCCTACACTTT | TRBJ1-6 | TRBV10-3 | . | . | 18
CASSQGDPRSTQYF | TGCGCCAGCAGCCAAGGGGACCCTAGATCGACCCAGTACTTC | TRBJ2-5 | TRBV4-3 | . | . | 14
CASCPGGKVNSEAFF | TGTGCCAGTTGCCCAGGGGGTAAAGTGAACAGTGAAGCTTTCTTT | TRBJ1-1 | TRBV5-6 | . | TRBD1 | 15
CVSSLARVETQYF | TGTGTCAGCAGCTTAGCGAGAGTGGAGACCCAGTACTTC | TRBJ2-5 | TRBV12-3/TRBV12-4 | . | . | 13
CASSQERTSGCIDEQYF | TGCGCCAGCAGCCAAGAAAGGACTAGCGGGTGTATCGACGAGCAGTACTTC | TRBJ2-7 | TRBV4-1 | . | TRBD2 | 17
CASSLGAIGIQCF | TGTGCCAGCAGCCTCGGGGCGATCGGGATTCAGTGCTTC | TRBJ2-4 | TRBV11-2 | . | . | 13
CVNSYRREGREIQYF | TGTGTCAACAGCTACCGGCGGGAGGGCCGGGAGATCCAGTACTTC | TRBJ2-5 | TRBV11-2 | . | TRBD2 | 15
CTSSRDQSFTDTQYF | TGTACCAGTAGCCGCGACCAGTCCTTCACAGATACGCAGTATTTT | TRBJ2-3 | TRBV12-3/TRBV12-4 | . | . | 15
CAISSRMGQPQHF | TGTGCCATCAGTTCAAGGATGGGACAGCCCCAGCATTTT | TRBJ1-5 | TRBV12-3/TRBV12-4 | . | . | 13
CASSFRGAYTDNEKFF | TGTGCCAGCAGTTTCAGAGGTGCTTACACCGACAATGAGAAGTTCTTC | TRBJ2-1 | TRBV12-3/TRBV12-4 | . | . | 16
CASTLGLQPNEQFF | TGCGCCAGCACCTTGGGACTCCAACCCAATGAGCAGTTCTTC | TRBJ2-1 | TRBV5-1 | . | . | 14
CASSPLTGLSGYTF | TGTGCCAGCAGCCCACTGACAGGGTTAAGTGGTTACACCTTC | TRBJ1-2 | TRBV5-4 | . | TRBD1 | 14
CASSFQWVPGASGGHEQFF | TGTGCCAGCAGCTTCCAATGGGTGCCTGGGGCTAGCGGGGGTCATGAGCAGTTCTTC | TRBJ2-1 | TRBV11-2 | few | TRBD2 | 19
CASGSSGFYNEQFF | TGTGCCAGCGGCTCGTCGGGGTTCTACAATGAGCAGTTCTTC | TRBJ2-1 | TRBV11-2 | . | . | 14
CASSFPGSIGTKNIQYF | TGTGCCAGTAGCTTTCCCGGGTCTATCGGGACCAAAAACATTCAGTATTTC | TRBJ2-4 | TRBV11-1 | . | . | 17
CASCQDREKEEQYF | TGCGCCAGCTGCCAAGATAGGGAAAAGGAGGAGCAGTACTTC | TRBJ2-7 | TRBV4-1 | . | . | 14
CASSPERSYEQYF | TGTGCCAGCAGCCCCGAGAGGTCCTACGAGCAGTACTTC | TRBJ2-7 | TRBV7-6 | few | . | 13
CASNSGLVGTDTQYF | TGTGCCAGCAACTCAGGACTAGTTGGGACAGATACGCAGTATTTT | TRBJ2-3 | TRBV6-5 | . | TRBD2 | 15
CACGLRWTGENEQYF | TGTGCCTGCGGCTTACGATGGACGGGGGAAAACGAGCAGTATTTC | TRBJ2-7 | TRBV11-2 | . | . | 15
CASSPLDLRGLFF | TGTGCCAGCAGTCCCCTCGATCTTCGGGGGCTGTTTTTC | TRBJ2-1 | TRBV12-3/TRBV12-4 | . | . | 13
CANTPGRQNTEDFF | TGTGCCAACACCCCCGGGAGGCAGAACACTGAAGATTTCTTT | TRBJ1-1 | TRBV12-3/TRBV12-4 | . | . | 14
CSVADGSGDLFF | . | TRBJ2-2 | TRBV29-1 | . | . | 12
CSVEWGQGSYEQYF | TGCAGCGTTGAATGGGGACAGGGTTCATACGAGCAGTACTTC | TRBJ2-7 | TRBV29-1 | . | TRBD1 | 14
CTSSLSGGEETQYF | TGTACCAGTAGCTTATCCGGGGGAGAAGAGACCCAGTACTTC | TRBJ2-5 | TRBV7-9 | . | . | 14
CASNLNGGYNEQFF | TGCGCCAGCAACTTAAATGGCGGATACAATGAGCAGTTCTTC | TRBJ2-1 | TRBV5-1 | . | . | 14
CGVGPGWAMNTEAFF | TGCGGCGTGGGACCCGGGTGGGCCATGAACACTGAAGCTTTCTTT | TRBJ1-1 | TRBV29-1 | . | . | 15
CASSQDPRADEAFF | TGTGCCAGCAGCCAAGACCCGCGGGCGGATGAAGCTTTCTTT | TRBJ1-1 | TRBV4-1 | . | . | 14
CAIRETSQGLNTEAFF | TGTGCCATCAGGGAGACGTCACAGGGGTTGAACACTGAAGCTTTCTTT | TRBJ1-1 | TRBV10-3 | . | TRBD1 | 16
CRFRTASCQEIQYF | TGCAGATTTAGGACAGCATCGTGTCAAGAGATCCAGTACTTC | TRBJ2-5 | TRBV29-1 | . | . | 14
CASSLGLALNNEQFF | TGCGCCAGCAGCTTAGGGCTAGCGCTTAACAATGAGCAGTTCTTC | TRBJ2-1 | TRBV5-1 | . | . | 15
CAIRNYRDRDYEQYF | TGTGCCATCAGGAATTACCGGGACAGGGACTACGAGCAGTACTTC | TRBJ2-7 | TRBV6-2/TRBV6-3 | . | TRBD1 | 15
CASTDQVSSGSSDKHYF | TGTGCCAGCACCGACCAGGTTTCTAGCGGGAGTTCAGATAAGCACTATTTT | TRBJ2-3 | TRBV11-2 | . | TRBD2 | 17
CASSLAGGSTDTQYF | TGTGCCAGCAGCTTAGCGGGAGGAAGCACAGATACGCAGTATTTT | TRBJ2-3 | TRBV11-1 | medium-sized | . | 15
CAFVSGLAGVYNEQFF | TGTGCCTTTGTTTCGGGACTAGCGGGAGTCTACAATGAGCAGTTCTTC | TRBJ2-1 | TRBV6-2/TRBV6-3 | . | TRBD2 | 16
CASSLAGPEKLFF | TGTGCTAGCAGTTTAGCTGGGCCTGAGAAACTGTTTTTT | TRBJ1-4 | TRBV12-3/TRBV12-4 | . | . | 13
CASSPGQSQNIQYF | TGTGCCAGCAGCCCCGGCCAATCCCAAAACATTCAGTACTTC | TRBJ2-4 | TRBV6-6 | . | . | 14
CASSAVSRWVNNEQLF | TGTGCCAGCAGTGCCGTATCGAGGTGGGTAAACAATGAGCAGCTCTTC | TRBJ2-1 | TRBV14 | . | . | 16
CASSLGVPGLPHNELYF | TGTGCCAGCAGCTTAGGCGTACCGGGACTCCCCCATAATGAGCTGTACTTC | TRBJ2-1 | TRBV11-3 | . | . | 17
CASSIGASGRAWTEELFF | TGTGCTAGCAGTATAGGGGCTAGCGGGAGGGCCTGGACCGAGGAGCTGTTTTTT | TRBJ2-2 | TRBV12-3/TRBV12-4 | . | TRBD2 | 18